The 32 T cell receptor beta chains below come from one sample, sequenced in a study of blood T cell repertoires in COVID-19. Repertoires were generated with immunoSEQ multiplex PCR, while TCRdb's copy carries only in-frame clones and drops some. The repertoire holds around 160,000 clones, around 90% seen once, with about 3% in the top ten. Sequences were obtained from peripheral blood. These receptors all come from a man between 60 and 75 years old with acute or convalescent COVID-19.

The chain is built from TRBV30 and TRBJ1-1; TRBD1 aligns across 8 bases. In germline, CDR1 is GTSNPN, CDR2 SVGIG (reference sequence). The CDR3 loop spans 15 amino acids. After removal of 1 base from V and 5 bases from J, the junction contained 9 bases not matched to a gene. The CDR3 loop reads CAWSDRRGLRTEAFF. CDR3 sequence (DNA): TGTGCCTGGAGTGACCGCAGGGGGCTCAGAACTGAAGCTTTCTTT.

The chain recombines TRBV12-5 with TRBJ2-1, with 12 bases that match TRBD2. CDR3 length equals 14 residues. V gave up 6 bases and J gave up 8 bases; unmatched junction bases: 5. CDR1 is LGHNT and CDR2 is FRNRAP in the germline V gene. As DNA, the CDR3 is TGTGCTAGTGGCCCGGGACTAGCGGGCGATGAGCAGTTCTTC. This translates into CASGPGLAGDEQFF.

V is TRBV3-1 (or the pseudogene TRBV3-2) and J is TRBJ2-1, with TRBD2 matching over 13 bases. From germline, CDR1 is LGHDT and CDR2 YNNKEL (reference sequence). The CDR3 spans 16 residues. V lost 8 bases to trimming and J lost 7 bases; unmatched junction nucleotides: 11. Here the CDR3 DNA reads TGTGCCAGCTCTCCTTCGACGACTAGCGGGGGGAATGAGCAGTTCTTC. It translates to CASSPSTTSGGNEQFF.

V is TRBV7-2 and J is TRBJ2-1, with a tentative D call TRBD2 (5 bases). Germline assignment: CDR1 SGHTA and CDR2 FQGNSA. V was cut by 3 bases and J by 6 bases, with 18 bases left in between. The CDR3 length is 16 residues. CDR3 amino acids: CASSFYKRGISNEQFF. The CDR3 nucleotides read TGTGCCAGCAGCTTTTATAAACGGGGAATCTCCAATGAGCAGTTCTTC.

The genes are TRBV3-1 (or the pseudogene TRBV3-2) and TRBJ2-6; TRBD2 matches at 14 bases. Germline values: CDR1 LGHDT, CDR2 YNNKEL (reference sequence). V lost 2 bases to trimming and J lost 4 bases; unmatched junction nucleotides: 7. CDR3 length equals 19 residues. DNA for the CDR3: TGTGCCAGCAGCCAATTCAGACTAGCGGGGGGGTCCGGGGCCAACGTCCTGACTTTC. Translated: CASSQFRLAGGSGANVLTF.

The V and J genes are TRBV10-2 and TRBJ1-1; D might be TRBD1 (6 bases). V was trimmed by 2 bases and J by 5 bases, leaving 15 bases between them. This CDR3 is built from 15 residues. Per germline, CDR1 WSHSY and CDR2 SAAADI. The CDR3 nucleotides are TGCGCCAGCAGTGAGGGTGGGGGCTACCAAACTGAAGCTTTCTTT. Translation: CASSEGGGYQTEAFF.

A note on this clone: One end of the junction fails to match germline, which may point to a read error. The DNA for the CDR3 is TGTGCCAGCAGCCAAGATATGGGGGGTTTTCTCTCCTTC. Its translation is CASSQDMGGFLSF. The chain combines TRBV3-1 (or the pseudogene TRBV3-2) with TRBJ1-2, with D tentatively TRBD1 (5 bases). The CDR3 is 13 residues long. Germline CDR1 and CDR2: LGHDT and YNNKEL (reference sequence).

The chain has TRBV7-2 and TRBJ2-2; TRBD1 agrees at 9 bases. CDR3 length: 16 amino acids. V gave up 7 bases and J gave up 2 bases; unmatched junction bases: 8. CDR1 is SGHTA, CDR2 FQGNSA, per germline. Here the CDR3 reads CASTKRTGDNTGELFF. For the CDR3, the DNA is TGTGCCAGCACGAAGAGGACAGGGGATAACACCGGGGAGCTGTTTTTT.

The chain employs TRBV3-1 (or the pseudogene TRBV3-2) and TRBJ2-7; D gene ambiguous. V was clipped by 1 base and J by 4 bases, with 5 bases between them. CDR1 is LGHDT, CDR2 YNNKEL, per germline (reference sequence). This CDR3 contains 12 residues. The CDR3 here is CASSQVPYEQYF. The DNA of the CDR3 is TGTGCCAGCAGCCAAGTCCCTTACGAGCAGTACTTC.

In its sample, this clone was seen once. The chain links TRBV7-9 to TRBJ2-7; D is possibly TRBD2 (5 bases). The CDR3 spans 12 residues. Germline values: CDR1 SEHNR, CDR2 FQNEAQ (reference sequence). With 5 bases removed from V and 6 bases from J, the gap between germline ends came to 11 bases. The CDR3 reads CASSPPGSEQYF. In DNA, the CDR3 is TGTGCCAGCAGCCCACCGGGGTCCGAGCAGTACTTC.

The J gene is TRBJ1-1, the V gene TRBV9, with a tentative D call TRBD1 (6 bases). V dropped 0 bases and J dropped 2 bases, with 14 bases sitting between them. The CDR3 consists of 16 residues. CDR1 SGDLS and CDR2 YYNGEE come from the germline V gene. The CDR3 coding sequence is TGTGCCAGCAGCGTAGGAAGAGGGGGACCCAACACTGAAGCTTTCTTT. Residues: CASSVGRGGPNTEAFF. Full variable domain (rest looked up from reference TRBV9 and TRBJ1-1): DSGVTQTPKHLITATGQRVTLRCSPRSGDLSVYWYQQSLDQGLQFLIQYYNGEERAKGNILERFSAQQFPDLHSELNLSSLELGDSALYFCASSVGRGGPNTEAFFGQGTRLTVV.

The gene calls are TRBV5-4 and TRBJ1-2; D not resolved. This CDR3 region has 13 residues. Germline-derived CDR1 and CDR2 are SGHNT and YYREEE (reference sequence). V was trimmed by 0 bases and J by 4 bases, leaving 7 bases between them. The CDR3 is CASSLAAGYGYTF. The CDR3 DNA follows: TGTGCCAGCAGCTTGGCGGCAGGCTATGGCTACACCTTC.

The chain joins TRBV29-1 to TRBJ2-1; D may be TRBD2 (6 bases). Germline CDR1 and CDR2: SQVTM and ANQGSEA. CDR3 length: 11 amino acids. The V and J ends lost 5 bases and 8 bases respectively, with 10 bases between them. The CDR3 DNA reads TGCAGCGTTCGGAGGGAGTATGAGCAGTTCTTC. Translation: CSVRREYEQFF.

The table lists this clone with a few counts. V usage is TRBV19 and J usage is TRBJ1-5; unclear D gene. The germline V gene has CDR1 LNHDA and CDR2 SQIVND (reference sequence). The CDR3 length is 12 residues. V was shortened by 3 bases and J by 6 bases, with 6 bases between the two germline ends. The CDR3 protein is CASSMRFQPQHF. The CDR3 DNA is TGTGCCAGTAGTATGCGATTTCAGCCCCAGCATTTT.

This CDR3 is CASSKAGGRQETQYF. DNA of the CDR3: TGTGCCAGCAGTAAAGCGGGGGGGAGACAAGAGACCCAGTACTTC. The genes are TRBV14 and TRBJ2-5, with 10 bases aligning to TRBD2. The length of the CDR3 is 15 residues. The J segment lost 2 bases and the V segment lost 6 bases, leaving 6 bases of the junction unmatched. Germline CDR1 reads SGHDN; CDR2 reads FVKESK.

The rearrangement links TRBV18 to TRBJ1-4; D is perhaps TRBD1 (6 bases). Per the germline V gene, CDR1 is KGHSH and CDR2 is LQKENI. CDR3 length: 14 amino acids. V was shortened by 2 bases and J by 5 bases, with 9 bases between the two germline ends. DNA for the CDR3: TGTGCCAGCTCACCAAAAACAGGGAATGAAAAACTGTTTTTT. Its protein product is CASSPKTGNEKLFF.

This chain joins TRBV5-4 and TRBJ1-2, with D possibly matching TRBD1 (6 bases). Germline values: CDR1 SGHNT, CDR2 YYREEE (reference sequence). Trimming cost V 4 bases and J 3 bases, with 22 bases left between them. The CDR3 covers 17 residues. The CDR3 protein is CASSITGRRIPDYGYTF. The CDR3 bases are TGTGCCAGCAGCATAACAGGGAGACGGATTCCGGACTATGGCTACACCTTC.

The rearrangement links TRBV12-3 or TRBV12-4 to TRBJ1-1; D is undetermined. The V end lost 7 bases, the J end lost 1 base, and 10 bases lay between the germline ends. The CDR3 is 13 amino acids. CDR3 residues: CASTPTGNTEAFF. CDR3 sequence (DNA): TGTGCCAGCACCCCGACTGGGAACACTGAAGCTTTCTTT.

V gene TRBV23-1 combines with J gene TRBJ1-4; D gene ambiguous. TRBV23-1 is sorted into the ORF group, with uncertain function. The CDR3 is made up of 16 amino acids. Trimming stripped 0 bases from V and 7 bases from J, with 15 bases between. The CDR3 DNA reads TGCGCCAGCAGTCAATCGCATTGGTCCGGGAGTGAAAAACTGTTTTTT. Its protein product is CASSQSHWSGSEKLFF.

The CDR3 bases are TGCGCCAGCAGCTTGACGCCGGCAGGGATCTACGAGCAGTACTTC. This translates into CASSLTPAGIYEQYF. The rearrangement uses TRBV5-1 and TRBJ2-7, with TRBD1 as a possible D gene (5 bases). V lost 1 base and J 3 bases, leaving 14 bases between the germline ends. Germline V CDR1 and CDR2: SGHRS, YFSETQ. CDR3 length equals 15 residues. The full variable domain, in which reference TRBV5-1 and TRBJ2-7 provide the parts outside the CDR3, is KAGVTQTPRYLIKTRGQQVTLSCSPISGHRSVSWYQQTPGQGLQFLFEYFSETQRNKGNFPGRFSGRQFSNSRSEMNVSTLELGDSALYLCASSLTPAGIYEQYFGPGTRLTVT.

The DNA of the CDR3 is TGTGCCACCGCCGAGGGCGCCTCCTACGAGCAGTACTTC. This sequence encodes CATAEGASYEQYF. This chain connects TRBV6-4 to TRBJ2-7, with a possible D match to TRBD2 (5 bases). Germline CDR1 reads MRHNA; CDR2 reads SNTAGT. The CDR3 runs to 13 residues. Trimming shortened V by 10 bases and J by 0 bases, and 13 bases separated the two germline ends.

The chain employs TRBV6-2 or TRBV6-3 and TRBJ2-6; the D is unclear. CDR1 and CDR2 (germline): MNHEY, SVGEGT. The CDR3 has 17 residues. The germline V and J ends were trimmed by 1 base and 0 bases, with 10 bases remaining between them. In nucleotides, the CDR3 is TGTGCCAGCAGTTACTTTATCGGCGGCTCTGGGGCCAACGTCCTGACTTTC. Residues: CASSYFIGGSGANVLTF.

The chain employs TRBV6-5 and TRBJ2-7; perhaps TRBD1 as D (6 bases). CDR3 length: 13 amino acids. The ends were cut back, 5 bases at V and 4 bases at J, with 12 bases in the middle. From germline, CDR1 is MNHEY and CDR2 SVGAGI. This CDR3 is CASSTGQPYEQYF. As DNA, the CDR3 is TGTGCCAGCAGTACCGGACAGCCTTACGAGCAGTACTTC.

This chain connects TRBV9 to TRBJ2-1, with 10 bases identical to TRBD1. This CDR3 is built from 13 residues. The germline V gene has CDR1 SGDLS and CDR2 YYNGEE. The J segment lost 10 bases and the V segment lost 3 bases, leaving 4 bases of the junction unmatched. The CDR3: CASSGQGAQEQFF. CDR3 DNA: TGTGCCAGCAGCGGACAGGGGGCACAAGAGCAGTTCTTC.

The chain is built from TRBV3-1 (or the pseudogene TRBV3-2) and TRBJ1-4; 7 positions match TRBD1. With 1 base clipped from V and 8 bases from J, the junction kept 10 bases outside the gene matches. Germline CDR1 is LGHDT and CDR2 is YNNKEL (reference sequence). The CDR3 sequence is 16 residues long. CDR3 DNA: TGTGCCAGCAGCCAAGGGTCAGGACAGGCCTCCGAAAAACTGTTTTTT. Residues: CASSQGSGQASEKLFF.

This chain connects TRBV19 to TRBJ2-7; 11 bases agree with TRBD2. The germline V gene encodes CDR1 LNHDA and CDR2 SQIVND (reference sequence). The CDR3 is 14 amino acids. V was clipped by 5 bases and J by 2 bases; unmatched bases: 2. This CDR3 reads CASSFSGGAYEQYF. The CDR3 DNA follows: TGTGCCAGTAGTTTTAGCGGGGGGGCCTACGAGCAGTACTTC.

The V call is TRBV11-2, the J call TRBJ1-1; a possible D gene is TRBD1 (5 bases). CDR1 and CDR2 from the germline V gene are SGHAT and FQNNGV. This CDR3 contains 14 residues. V lost 2 bases to trimming and J lost 1 base, with 8 bases between them. CDR3 coding DNA: TGTGCCAGCAGCTTATACAGGAAGAACACTGAAGCTTTCTTT. This sequence encodes CASSLYRKNTEAFF.

The rearrangement joins TRBV4-1 to TRBJ1-5, with D tentatively TRBD1 (5 bases). V was trimmed by 0 bases and J by 6 bases, leaving 12 bases between them. Per germline, CDR1 MGHRA and CDR2 YSYEKL. The CDR3 consists of 15 residues. Here the CDR3 DNA reads TGCGCCAGCAGCCAAGATAAGAGGGGAGGTCAGCCCCAGCATTTT. It codes for CASSQDKRGGQPQHF.

The V call is TRBV5-4, the J call TRBJ1-4, with 10 bases lining up with TRBD1. Germline V gives CDR1 SGHNT, CDR2 YYREEE (reference sequence). J was trimmed by 5 bases and V by 2 bases; bases with no gene match: 9. This CDR3 contains 17 residues. CDR3 amino acids: CASSFRLRDRGNEKLFF. CDR3 DNA: TGTGCCAGCAGCTTCAGGCTCCGGGACAGGGGAAATGAAAAACTGTTTTTT.

The chain has TRBV2 and TRBJ1-6; the D gene is possibly TRBD1 (6 bases). V lost 5 bases and J lost 10, with 12 bases in between. There are 13 residues in the CDR3. CDR1 SNHLY and CDR2 FYNNEI come from the germline V gene. The CDR3 loop is CASSRTEGSPLHF. CDR3 DNA: TGTGCCAGCAGTAGGACAGAGGGGTCACCCCTCCACTTT. Filled out from reference TRBV2 and TRBJ1-6, the complete variable domain reads EPEVTQTPSHQVTQMGQEVILRCVPISNHLYFYWYRQILGQKVEFLVSFYNNEISEKSEIFDDQFSVERPDGSNFTLKIRSTKLEDSAMYFCASSRTEGSPLHFGNGTRLTVT.

The table lists this clone with many counts. The CDR3 DNA is TGCGCCAGCAGTGCCCCCGGTTCGGCACCCCTCCACTTT. Translation gives CASSAPGSAPLHF. The chain employs TRBV10-1 and TRBJ1-6; D call uncertain. CDR1 WNHNN and CDR2 SYGVQD come from the germline V gene (reference sequence). With 4 bases removed from V and 11 bases from J, the gap between germline ends came to 12 bases. The CDR3 is 13 amino acids.

V is TRBV24-1 and J is TRBJ1-2; D unresolved. V lost 1 base to trimming and J lost 6 bases, with 8 bases between them. The CDR3 extends over 13 amino acids. Germline values: CDR1 KGHDR, CDR2 SFDVKD. The CDR3 region is CATSDFPGHGYTF. The CDR3 DNA reads as TGTGCCACCAGTGATTTTCCAGGCCATGGCTACACCTTC.